Included here is one T cell receptor beta chain sequence, with context. The assay was immunoSEQ multiplex PCR, and TCRdb's table has in-frame clones only and misses some. The sample records some 200,000 clones, about nine tenths being singletons. These data belong to a study of blood T cell repertoires in COVID-19. After removal of 6 bases from V and 0 bases from J, the junction contained 2 bases not matched to a gene. In germline, CDR1 is LNHDA, CDR2 SQIVND (reference sequence). The CDR3 is 15 amino acids. This receptor was taken from a woman in her 30s who had recovered from COVID-19. Sequences were obtained from PBMCs or T cells enriched from blood (not recorded which). The chain uses TRBV19 and TRBJ1-5; TRBD1 matches at 10 bases. The CDR3 protein is CASSRQGASNQPQHF. In nucleotides, the CDR3 is TGTGCCAGTAGCCGACAGGGGGCTAGCAATCAGCCCCAGCATTTT.